Each of the 16 T cell receptor beta chains below was sequenced from the same sample in a study of shared clonotypes between healthy human individuals. Clones were sequenced by immunoSEQ multiplex PCR, and TCRdb holds only the in-frame ones, with some missing. The sample lists more than 2 million clones, roughly 95% seen once, with roughly 0.13% in the top ten. The material sequenced was naive CD4+ T cells sorted from blood. The sample's subset: CD45RA+ positively selected. Receptors originate from a man aged 18 to 30 in good health.

The gene calls are TRBV10-3 and TRBJ1-5, with 7 bases fitting TRBD1. With V trimmed by 10 bases and J by 2 bases, 2 bases remained unmatched. Germline CDR1 reads ENHRY; CDR2 reads SYGVKD. This CDR3 has 12 residues. Here the CDR3 reads CATGQGNQPQHF. The CDR3 DNA is TGTGCCACCGGACAGGGCAATCAGCCCCAGCATTTT.

This chain uses TRBV6-1 with TRBJ1-6; the D is unclear. CDR3 length: 15 amino acids. In germline, CDR1 is MNHNS, CDR2 SASEGT. Deletions cut 2 bases from V and 9 bases from J, with 14 bases between. CDR3 region: CASSELFLGGSPLHF. In DNA form, the CDR3 reads TGTGCCAGCAGTGAACTTTTCCTGGGAGGTTCACCCCTCCACTTT.

The V and J genes are TRBV5-4 and TRBJ1-2; D is undetermined. CDR1 and CDR2 from the germline V gene are SGHNT and YYREEE (reference sequence). V lost 1 base to trimming and J lost 7 bases, with 11 bases between them. The length of the CDR3 is 13 residues. This CDR3 reads CASSLSGGGGYTF. Here the CDR3 DNA reads TGTGCCAGCAGCTTGTCGGGAGGCGGTGGCTACACCTTC.

As to this clone: Different DNA sequences within this sample yield the same CDR3. The J gene is TRBJ2-1, the V gene TRBV9; 12 bases are shared with TRBD2. CDR3 length: 15 residues. J lost 4 bases, V lost 1 base, and 0 bases had no gene match. Looked up from germline, CDR1 is SGDLS and CDR2 is YYNGEE. CDR3 residues: CASSVTSGGYNEQFF. CDR3 DNA: TGTGCCAGCAGCGTAACTAGCGGGGGGTACAATGAGCAGTTCTTC.

This chain joins TRBV18 and TRBJ1-1; 9 nucleotides match TRBD1. Germline loops: CDR1 KGHSH, CDR2 LQKENI. The CDR3 has 15 residues. The junction had 6 bases not matched to a gene; V was cut back by 3 bases and J by 4 bases. The DNA of the CDR3 is TGTGCCAGCTCACCTGGGGAGACAGGGGGCACTGAAGCTTTCTTT. This gives the protein CASSPGETGGTEAFF.

J is TRBJ1-2 and V is TRBV7-2, with 7 nucleotides matching TRBD1. Losses at the gene ends were 4 bases for V and 8 bases for J; bases not matched to a gene: 13. Germline V gene lookup returns CDR1 SGHTA and CDR2 FQGNSA. CDR3 size: 15 residues. This CDR3 is CASSSIPGQSGGYTF. The CDR3 DNA sequence: TGTGCCAGCAGCTCGATTCCGGGACAGTCGGGGGGCTACACCTTC. The variable domain in full, completed from reference TRBV7-2 and TRBJ1-2, reads GAGVSQSPSNKVTEKGKDVELRCDPISGHTALYWYRQSLGQGLEFLIYFQGNSAPDKSGLPSDRFSAERTGGSVSTLTIQRTQQEDSAVYLCASSSIPGQSGGYTFGSGTRLTVV.

J is TRBJ2-7 and V is TRBV5-6, with TRBD1 matching over 9 bases. The germline gives CDR1 SGHDT, CDR2 YYEEEE. V lost 4 bases to trimming and J lost 3 bases; unmatched junction nucleotides: 5. The CDR3 has 14 amino acids. CDR3 sequence reads: CASSLRDRVYEQYF. As DNA, the CDR3 is TGTGCCAGCAGCCTCCGGGACAGGGTCTACGAGCAGTACTTC.

The J gene is TRBJ2-7, the V gene TRBV4-1; a weak D match, TRBD2 (6 bases). The CDR3 spans 15 residues. The V and J ends lost 6 bases and 3 bases respectively, with 18 bases between them. CDR1 is MGHRA and CDR2 is YSYEKL in the germline V gene. The CDR3 sequence: CASRRTPGELYEQYF. The CDR3 DNA sequence: TGCGCCAGCAGACGGACTCCGGGGGAACTCTACGAGCAGTACTTC.

The chain carries TRBV18 and TRBJ1-1; D gene unclear. The CDR3 consists of 15 residues. V lost 2 bases and J lost 1, with 11 bases in between. Germline V lookup: CDR1 KGHSH, CDR2 LQKENI. CDR3 amino acids: CASSPAVGKNTEAFF. The CDR3 region has the DNA TGTGCCAGCTCACCAGCGGTAGGGAAGAACACTGAAGCTTTCTTT.

The rearrangement joins TRBV7-2 to TRBJ2-2; 7 bases map to TRBD2. CDR1 is SGHTA and CDR2 is FQGNSA in the germline V gene. The CDR3 loop spans 16 amino acids. After removal of 2 bases from V and 4 bases from J, the junction contained 7 bases not matched to a gene. CDR3 sequence: CASSLRLALSTGELFF. In DNA, the CDR3 is TGTGCCAGCAGCTTAAGACTAGCCCTTTCCACCGGGGAGCTGTTTTTT.

The chain recombines TRBV5-1 with TRBJ2-5; TRBD2 matches 9 bases. This CDR3 region has 16 residues. Germline lookup yields CDR1 SGHRS and CDR2 YFSETQ. Trimming removed 0 bases from V and 2 bases from J; junction bases left unmatched: 5. CDR3 coding DNA: TGCGCCAGCAGCTTGGACACTAGCGGGCAACAAGAGACCCAGTACTTC. Protein product: CASSLDTSGQQETQYF.

The chain couples TRBV5-6 to TRBJ1-2, with a possible D match to TRBD1 (6 bases). Germline loops: CDR1 SGHDT, CDR2 YYEEEE. The CDR3 sequence is 13 residues long. V lost 5 bases and J 5 bases, leaving 13 bases between the germline ends. For the CDR3, the DNA is TGTGCCAGCAGGCAGACAGGCAGATATGGCTACACCTTC. This encodes CASRQTGRYGYTF.

This chain connects TRBV30 to TRBJ1-3; D not certain. Between the trimmed V and J ends, which lost 2 bases and 2 bases, there was a span of 7 bases. Germline CDR1 reads GTSNPN; CDR2 reads SVGIG (reference sequence). This CDR3 is 13 amino acids long. CDR3 loop: CAWSTSPGNTIYF. Written as DNA, the CDR3 is TGTGCCTGGAGTACGAGTCCTGGAAACACCATATATTTT.

The gene calls are TRBV5-4 and TRBJ2-1; 11 bases map to TRBD2. V trimming: 7 bases; J trimming: 3 bases; junction bases outside the gene matches: 6. The CDR3 runs to 15 residues. CDR1 is SGHNT and CDR2 is YYREEE in the germline V gene (reference sequence). CDR3 region: CASQTSGGYYNEQFF. In DNA, the CDR3 is TGTGCCAGCCAAACTAGCGGGGGTTACTACAATGAGCAGTTCTTC.

This chain uses TRBV19 with TRBJ2-3; perhaps TRBD1 as D (5 bases). CDR1 is LNHDA and CDR2 is SQIVND in the germline V gene (reference sequence). The CDR3 runs to 16 residues. V shed 5 bases and J shed 0 bases, with 15 bases lying between them. The chain's CDR3 is CASSWGRQLSTDTQYF. In DNA form, the CDR3 reads TGTGCCAGTAGTTGGGGAAGACAGCTAAGCACAGATACGCAGTATTTT.

CDR3 nucleotides: TGTGCCAGCAGCGTGATAGCGGGATTATCCTACAATGAGCAGTTCTTC. This sequence encodes CASSVIAGLSYNEQFF. This chain connects TRBV9 to TRBJ2-1; 8 nucleotides line up with TRBD2. The CDR3 is 16 residues long. CDR1 and CDR2 (germline): SGDLS, YYNGEE. V trimming: 2 bases; J trimming: 1 base; junction bases outside the gene matches: 5.